These 5 T cell receptor beta chains came from one sample sequenced in a study of blood T cell repertoires in COVID-19. The assay was immunoSEQ multiplex PCR, and TCRdb's table has in-frame clones only and misses some. The table records about 270,000 clones, about 90% of them present only once. Sequencing was done on a sample of PBMCs or T cells enriched from blood (not recorded which). Source of these receptors: a woman in her thirties with acute COVID-19.

V gene TRBV28 combines with J gene TRBJ2-2; D is perhaps TRBD1 (5 bases). Germline lookup yields CDR1 MDHEN and CDR2 SYDVKM. This CDR3 is built from 14 residues. V was shortened by 6 bases and J by 1 base, with 9 bases between the two germline ends. This CDR3 reads CASRNGQNTGELFF. CDR3 nucleotides: TGTGCCAGCAGGAACGGACAGAACACCGGGGAGCTGTTTTTT.

The chain is built from TRBV19 and TRBJ2-1; 10 bases are shared with TRBD2. This CDR3 region has 15 residues. The germline gives CDR1 LNHDA, CDR2 SQIVND (reference sequence). V lost 2 bases to trimming and J lost 4 bases; unmatched junction nucleotides: 2. This chain's CDR3 is CASSISSGRYNEQFF. The CDR3 coding sequence is TGTGCCAGTAGTATATCTAGCGGGAGATACAATGAGCAGTTCTTC.

This clone was seen a single time. The V and J genes are TRBV27 and TRBJ1-1; D is undetermined. Per the germline V gene, CDR1 is MNHEY and CDR2 is SMNVEV (reference sequence). The CDR3 has 10 residues. V lost 4 bases, J lost 7 bases, and 4 bases lay in between. The CDR3 protein is CASSYSEAFF. CDR3 sequence (DNA): TGTGCCAGCAGTTACAGTGAAGCTTTCTTT.

This clone was picked up a small number of times. This chain connects TRBV27 to TRBJ2-5; D might be TRBD2 (6 bases). The V and J ends lost 4 bases and 4 bases respectively, with 10 bases between them. Germline-derived CDR1 and CDR2 are MNHEY and SMNVEV (reference sequence). CDR3 length: 13 residues. Here the CDR3 DNA reads TGTGCCAGCAGTTCACTAGCTCTAGAGACCCAGTACTTC. Residues: CASSSLALETQYF.

V gene TRBV6-6 combines with J gene TRBJ2-1, with 8 bases lining up with TRBD2. The CDR3 loop spans 15 amino acids. V gave up 6 bases and J gave up 2 bases; unmatched junction bases: 6. The germline V gene has CDR1 MNHNY and CDR2 SVGAGI (reference sequence). The CDR3 is CASRTSGRAYNEQFF. In DNA form, the CDR3 reads TGTGCCAGCAGAACCAGCGGGAGAGCCTACAATGAGCAGTTCTTC.